The clone carrying this T cell receptor (beta chain) was seen a few times. Described time point: newly diagnosed GD, antithyroid drugs for less than 3 months. The TCR library was made from RNA that had been extracted from PBMCs in TRIzol. To make TCR beta libraries, researchers used iRepertoire HTBI primers and Arm-PCR of CDR3 regions. TCRdb recomputed calls from the multiplex PCR reads with MiXCR, one row per CDR3 protein. The sample yields roughly 400,000 distinct CDR3 sequences, about 15% seen once. These data belong to a study of regulatory T cells in long-lasting Graves disease. This CDR3 is 10 amino acids long. Trimming left V 3 bases short and J 10 bases short, with 4 bases between. Per germline, CDR1 MGHRA and CDR2 YSYEKL. These same data were also listed under a study on T cells in Graves' hyperthyroidism and ophthalmopathy.

The receptor was isolated from a woman aged 40-49 years with Graves disease. This specimen consisted of peripheral blood mononuclear cells (PBMCs), obtained at new diagnosis, from a patient treated with antithyroid drugs. The rearrangement uses TRBV4-1 and TRBJ2-1; D unresolved. CDR3 in amino acids: CASSHGEQFF. The CDR3 region has the DNA TGCGCCAGCAGCCACGGGGAGCAGTTCTTC.